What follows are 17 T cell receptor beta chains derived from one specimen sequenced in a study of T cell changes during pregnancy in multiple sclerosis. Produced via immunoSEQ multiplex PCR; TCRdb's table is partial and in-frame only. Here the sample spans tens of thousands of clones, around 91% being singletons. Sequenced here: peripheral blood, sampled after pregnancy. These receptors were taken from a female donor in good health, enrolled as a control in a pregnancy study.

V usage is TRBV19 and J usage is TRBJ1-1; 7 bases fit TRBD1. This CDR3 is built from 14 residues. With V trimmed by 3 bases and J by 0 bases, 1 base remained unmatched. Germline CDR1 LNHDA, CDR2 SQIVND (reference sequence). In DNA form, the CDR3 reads TGTGCCAGTAGTATTAGGGGGCTGAACACTGAAGCTTTCTTT. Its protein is CASSIRGLNTEAFF.

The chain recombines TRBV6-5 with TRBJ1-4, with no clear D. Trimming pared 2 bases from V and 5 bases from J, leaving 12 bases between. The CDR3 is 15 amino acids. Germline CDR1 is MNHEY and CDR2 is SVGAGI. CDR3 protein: CASSYRRGWNEKLFF. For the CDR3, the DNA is TGTGCCAGCAGTTACCGTCGGGGTTGGAATGAAAAACTGTTTTTT.

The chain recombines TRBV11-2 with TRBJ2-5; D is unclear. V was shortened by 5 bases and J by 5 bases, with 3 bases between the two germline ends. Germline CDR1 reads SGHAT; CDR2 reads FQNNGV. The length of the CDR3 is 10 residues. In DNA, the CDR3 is TGTGCCAGCAGCGCGGAGACCCAGTACTTC. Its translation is CASSAETQYF. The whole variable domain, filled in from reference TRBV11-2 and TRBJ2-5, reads EAGVAQSPRYKIIEKRQSVAFWCNPISGHATLYWYQQILGQGPKLLIQFQNNGVVDDSQLPKDRFSAERLKGVDSTLKIQPAKLEDSAVYLCASSAETQYFGPGTRLLVL.

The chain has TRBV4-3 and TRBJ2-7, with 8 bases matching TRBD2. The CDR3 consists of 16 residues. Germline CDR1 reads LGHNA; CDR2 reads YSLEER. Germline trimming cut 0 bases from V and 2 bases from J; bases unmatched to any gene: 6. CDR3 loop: CASSQDREGSAYEQYF. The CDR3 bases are TGCGCCAGCAGCCAAGATCGGGAGGGGTCGGCCTACGAGCAGTACTTC.

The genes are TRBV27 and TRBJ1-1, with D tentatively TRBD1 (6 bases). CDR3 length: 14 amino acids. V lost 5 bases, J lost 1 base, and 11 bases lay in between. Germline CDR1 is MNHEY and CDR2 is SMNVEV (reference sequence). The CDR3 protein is CASSGRGWNTEAFF. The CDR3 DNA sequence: TGTGCCAGCAGTGGGAGGGGGTGGAACACTGAAGCTTTCTTT.

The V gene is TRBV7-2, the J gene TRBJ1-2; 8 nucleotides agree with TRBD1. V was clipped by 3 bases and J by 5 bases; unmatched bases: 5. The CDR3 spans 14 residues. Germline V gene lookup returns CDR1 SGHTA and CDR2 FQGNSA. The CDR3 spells CASSFDRGKYGYTF. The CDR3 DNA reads TGTGCCAGCAGCTTCGACAGGGGAAAATATGGCTACACCTTC.

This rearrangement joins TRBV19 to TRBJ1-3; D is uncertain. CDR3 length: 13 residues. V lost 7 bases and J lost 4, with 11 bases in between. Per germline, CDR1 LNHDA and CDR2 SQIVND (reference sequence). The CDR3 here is CASIPGFGNTIYF. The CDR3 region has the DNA TGTGCCAGTATCCCGGGTTTCGGAAACACCATATATTTT.

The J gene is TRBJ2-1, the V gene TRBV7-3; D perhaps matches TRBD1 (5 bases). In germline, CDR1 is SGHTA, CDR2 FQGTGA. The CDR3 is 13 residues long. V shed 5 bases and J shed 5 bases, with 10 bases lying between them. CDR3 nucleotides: TGTGCCAGCAGCGTGGACATTCACAATGAGCAGTTCTTC. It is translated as CASSVDIHNEQFF.

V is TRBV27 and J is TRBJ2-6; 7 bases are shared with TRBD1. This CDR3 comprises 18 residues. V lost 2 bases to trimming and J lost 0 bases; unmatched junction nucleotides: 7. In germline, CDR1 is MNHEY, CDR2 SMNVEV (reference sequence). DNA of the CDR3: TGTGCCAGCAGTTTAACCGGGACAGCTCTCTCTGGGGCCAACGTCCTGACTTTC. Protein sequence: CASSLTGTALSGANVLTF.

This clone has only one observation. CDR3 nucleotides: TGTGCCAGCAGTTCCCGGTGGGCTTTACAGTTCTTC. Its protein is CASSSRWALQFF. The chain links TRBV28 to TRBJ2-1; D gene uncertain. The V end lost 4 bases, the J end lost 13 bases, and 14 bases lay between the germline ends. Looked up from germline, CDR1 is MDHEN and CDR2 is SYDVKM. The CDR3 covers 12 residues.

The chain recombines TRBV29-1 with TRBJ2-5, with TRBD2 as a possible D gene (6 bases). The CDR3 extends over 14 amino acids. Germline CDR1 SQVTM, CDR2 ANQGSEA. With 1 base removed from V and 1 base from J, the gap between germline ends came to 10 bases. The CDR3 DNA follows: TGCAGCGTTGAAGGCGGGGTTTTCCAAGAGACCCAGTACTTC. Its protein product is CSVEGGVFQETQYF.

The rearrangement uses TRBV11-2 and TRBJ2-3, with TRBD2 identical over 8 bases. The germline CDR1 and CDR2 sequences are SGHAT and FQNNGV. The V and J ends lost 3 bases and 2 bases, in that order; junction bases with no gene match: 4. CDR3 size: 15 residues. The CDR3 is CASSFTSGHTDTQYF. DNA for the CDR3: TGTGCCAGCAGCTTTACTAGCGGCCACACAGATACGCAGTATTTT. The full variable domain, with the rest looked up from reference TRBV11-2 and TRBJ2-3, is EAGVAQSPRYKIIEKRQSVAFWCNPISGHATLYWYQQILGQGPKLLIQFQNNGVVDDSQLPKDRFSAERLKGVDSTLKIQPAKLEDSAVYLCASSFTSGHTDTQYFGPGTRLTVL.

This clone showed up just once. CDR3 bases: TGTGCCAGCAACCTGTGGGGCAGTGCGGGGGGCTACACCTTC. This codes for CASNLWGSAGGYTF. V and J are TRBV28 and TRBJ1-2; possible D gene TRBD1, 5 bases. In germline, CDR1 is MDHEN, CDR2 SYDVKM. Trimming removed 7 bases from V and 8 bases from J, with 20 bases in between. This CDR3 spans 14 amino acids.

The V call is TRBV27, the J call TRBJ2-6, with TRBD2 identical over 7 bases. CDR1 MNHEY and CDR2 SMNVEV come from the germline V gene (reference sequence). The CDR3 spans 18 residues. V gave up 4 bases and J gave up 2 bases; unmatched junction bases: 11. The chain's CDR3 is CASSWLSRAGAGANVLTF. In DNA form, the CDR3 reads TGTGCCAGCAGTTGGTTAAGTCGGGCGGGGGCTGGGGCCAACGTCCTGACTTTC.

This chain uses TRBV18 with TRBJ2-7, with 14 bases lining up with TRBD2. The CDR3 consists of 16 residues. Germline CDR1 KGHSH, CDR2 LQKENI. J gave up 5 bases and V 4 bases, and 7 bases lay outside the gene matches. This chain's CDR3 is CASSLQTSGGDHEQYF. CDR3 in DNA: TGTGCCAGCTCACTGCAGACTAGCGGGGGGGACCACGAGCAGTACTTC.

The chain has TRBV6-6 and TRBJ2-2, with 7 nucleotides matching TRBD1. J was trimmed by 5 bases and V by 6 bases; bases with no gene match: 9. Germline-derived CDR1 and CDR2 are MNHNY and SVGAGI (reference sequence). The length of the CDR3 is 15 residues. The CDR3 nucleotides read TGTGCCAGCAGGTTTGACAGGGCCGGGACCGGGGAGCTGTTTTTT. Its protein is CASRFDRAGTGELFF.

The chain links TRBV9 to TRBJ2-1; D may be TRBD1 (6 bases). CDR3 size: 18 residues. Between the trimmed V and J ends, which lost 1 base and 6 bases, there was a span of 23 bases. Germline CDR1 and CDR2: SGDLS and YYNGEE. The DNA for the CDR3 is TGTGCCAGCAGCGTATCTTTCTTGGACAGTAAGGGTGGCAATGAGCAGTTCTTC. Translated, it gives CASSVSFLDSKGGNEQFF.